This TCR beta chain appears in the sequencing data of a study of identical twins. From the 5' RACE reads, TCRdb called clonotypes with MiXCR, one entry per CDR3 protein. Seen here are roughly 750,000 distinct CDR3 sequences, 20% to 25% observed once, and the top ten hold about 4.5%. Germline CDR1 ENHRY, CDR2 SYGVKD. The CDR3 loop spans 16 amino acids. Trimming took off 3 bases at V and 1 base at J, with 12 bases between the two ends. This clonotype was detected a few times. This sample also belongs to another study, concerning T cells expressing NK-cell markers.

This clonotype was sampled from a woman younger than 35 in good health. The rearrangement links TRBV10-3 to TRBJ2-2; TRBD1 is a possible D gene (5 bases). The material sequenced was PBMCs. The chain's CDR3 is CAISELGAGNTGELFF. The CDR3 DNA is TGTGCCATCAGTGAACTTGGGGCCGGGAACACCGGGGAGCTGTTTTTT.